These 32 T cell receptor beta chains came from one sample sequenced in a study of shared clonotypes between healthy human individuals. CD45RO-negative, CCR7-selected cells formed the naive CD8 fraction, which excluded terminally differentiated effector memory CD45RA+ cells. Using immunoSEQ multiplex PCR, the repertoire was profiled, and TCRdb retains in-frame clones only, with some absent. Of hundreds of thousands of clones in the sample, roughly 96% were seen once. The sequencing sample was made of naive CD8+ T cells sorted from blood. Receptor source: a woman in her 30s in good health.

The chain links TRBV21-1 to TRBJ1-1; the tabulated D call, TRBD1, remains unverified against the DNA. TRBV21-1 is tagged as a pseudogene. The CDR3 contains 13 residues. In nucleotides, the CDR3 is TGTGCCACCGTGGGTAGAAGCAGGACTGAAGCTTTCTTT. Protein: CATVGRSRTEAFF.

The J gene is TRBJ2-1, the V gene TRBV7-6, with TRBD2 matching over 13 bases. There are 17 residues in the CDR3. CDR1 and CDR2 from the germline V gene are SGHVS and FNYEAQ. The V gene end was trimmed by 1 base and the J gene end by 4 bases; junction bases not matched to a gene: 4. DNA of the CDR3: TGTGCCAGCAGCTTAGGACTAGCGGGAGGTCTTTACAATGAGCAGTTCTTC. Its translation is CASSLGLAGGLYNEQFF. The full variable domain, completed using reference TRBV7-6 and TRBJ2-1, is GAGVSQSPRYKVTKRGQDVALRCDPISGHVSLYWYRQALGQGPEFLTYFNYEAQQDKSGLPNDRFSAERPEGSISTLTIQRTEQRDSAMYRCASSLGLAGGLYNEQFFGPGTRLTVL.

V usage is TRBV28 and J usage is TRBJ2-7, with D possibly being TRBD2 (5 bases). V dropped 5 bases and J dropped 2 bases, with 7 bases sitting between them. From germline, CDR1 is MDHEN and CDR2 SYDVKM. The CDR3 contains 12 residues. CDR3 coding DNA: TGTGCCAGCAGTCAGGAGGCCTACGAGCAGTACTTC. It is translated as CASSQEAYEQYF.

The chain couples TRBV6-5 to TRBJ2-6, with D possibly called TRBD1 or TRBD2 (7 bases each). This CDR3 contains 16 residues. CDR1 MNHEY and CDR2 SVGAGI come from the germline V gene. The V end lost 2 bases, the J end lost 4 bases, and 12 bases lay between the germline ends. The CDR3 sequence is CASSYGEGAGANVLTF. The CDR3 DNA follows: TGTGCCAGCAGTTACGGGGAGGGGGCCGGGGCCAACGTCCTGACTTTC.

The chain combines TRBV5-6 with TRBJ1-5, with D hard to call. Germline V gives CDR1 SGHDT, CDR2 YYEEEE. This CDR3 is built from 15 residues. The V gene lost 4 bases and the J gene lost 2 bases, with 13 bases spanning the gap. The CDR3 nucleotides are TGTGCCAGCAGCCTTCTTCAGACGTGCAATCAGCCCCAGCATTTT. It is translated as CASSLLQTCNQPQHF.

The chain has TRBV5-6 and TRBJ2-7; 7 bases line up with TRBD1. Looked up from germline, CDR1 is SGHDT and CDR2 is YYEEEE. J lost 2 bases, V lost 4 bases, and 6 bases had no gene match. CDR3 length: 14 amino acids. The CDR3 reads CASSRRTGPYEQYF. The CDR3 DNA follows: TGTGCCAGCAGCAGAAGGACAGGTCCCTACGAGCAGTACTTC.

The chain is built from TRBV11-2 and TRBJ2-1; 15 positions match TRBD2. Per germline, CDR1 SGHAT and CDR2 FQNNGV. V lost 1 base, J lost 4 bases, and 2 bases stayed unmatched. This CDR3 region has 17 residues. CDR3 bases: TGTGCCAGCAGCTTAGGGACTAGCGGGAGGGTTTACAATGAGCAGTTCTTC. Encoded protein: CASSLGTSGRVYNEQFF.

The chain is built from TRBV7-3 and TRBJ2-6; the match to TRBD1 covers 7 bases. V dropped 1 base and J dropped 1; count of bases not matched to a gene: 4. CDR3 length equals 17 residues. Germline CDR1 and CDR2: SGHTA and FQGTGA. CDR3 region: CASSLNDRVSGANVLTF. CDR3 nucleotides: TGTGCCAGCAGCTTAAATGACAGGGTTTCTGGGGCCAACGTCCTGACTTTC.

This rearrangement joins TRBV27 to TRBJ1-1, with a tentative D call TRBD1 (6 bases). Trimming pared 3 bases from V and 3 bases from J, leaving 11 bases between. Germline CDR1 reads MNHEY; CDR2 reads SMNVEV (reference sequence). This CDR3 is built from 14 residues. In nucleotides, the CDR3 is TGTGCCAGCAGTTTCACAGGGACCCACACTGAAGCTTTCTTT. This sequence encodes CASSFTGTHTEAFF.

The rearrangement uses TRBV11-2 and TRBJ2-7; 10 bases fit TRBD1. The CDR3 is 15 residues long. Germline trimming cut 7 bases from V and 5 bases from J; bases unmatched to any gene: 11. In germline, CDR1 is SGHAT, CDR2 FQNNGV. The CDR3, as DNA: TGTGCCAGCAAAAAGCCGGGACAGGGGAGCAACGAGCAGTACTTC. It encodes CASKKPGQGSNEQYF.

The chain recombines TRBV4-1 with TRBJ1-5, with D perhaps matching TRBD1 (5 bases). V was cut by 1 base and J by 5 bases, with 15 bases left in between. In germline, CDR1 is MGHRA, CDR2 YSYEKL. CDR3 size: 16 residues. CDR3 sequence (DNA): TGCGCCAGCAGCCAAGTTATGGACATGGCTGATCAGCCCCAGCATTTT. This sequence encodes CASSQVMDMADQPQHF.

The chain uses TRBV27 and TRBJ2-3; 7 bases line up with TRBD2. V shed 4 bases, J shed 5 bases, and the junction held 12 bases outside the gene matches. The CDR3 has 16 residues. Germline CDR1 MNHEY, CDR2 SMNVEV (reference sequence). The CDR3 DNA reads as TGTGCCAGCAGTTCATTCGGTGCGGGAGAGGTAGATACGCAGTATTTT. Translated: CASSSFGAGEVDTQYF.

The chain uses TRBV23-1 and TRBJ1-1, with D possibly matching TRBD1 (6 bases). TRBV23-1 belongs to the ORF category, with a function that is uncertain. Trimming removed 0 bases from V and 0 bases from J, with 11 bases in between. This CDR3 contains 16 residues. This chain's CDR3 is CASSQSRGQLNTEAFF. CDR3 DNA sequence: TGCGCCAGCAGTCAATCCAGAGGACAGTTGAACACTGAAGCTTTCTTT.

V is TRBV7-6 and J is TRBJ2-1; tentatively, D is TRBD1 or TRBD2 (5 bases each). This CDR3 spans 17 amino acids. Germline V gene lookup returns CDR1 SGHVS and CDR2 FNYEAQ. V lost 3 bases, J lost 7 bases, and 22 bases lay in between. Here the CDR3 reads CASSLERGDIIGNEQFF. The CDR3 bases are TGTGCCAGCAGCTTGGAGAGGGGAGATATAATAGGAAATGAGCAGTTCTTC.

This chain joins TRBV9 and TRBJ2-1, with a possible D match to TRBD2 (6 bases). This CDR3 contains 12 residues. The V gene lost 4 bases and the J gene lost 11 bases, with 13 bases spanning the gap. CDR1 is SGDLS, CDR2 YYNGEE, per germline. As DNA, the CDR3 is TGTGCCAGCAGCCGTAGGGAGGAGCAGCAGTTCTTC. Translation gives CASSRREEQQFF.

The chain uses TRBV7-9 and TRBJ2-7; 10 nucleotides agree with TRBD1. The CDR3 has 15 residues. The V segment lost 4 bases and the J segment 6 bases; nucleotides outside the gene matches: 9. Germline V gives CDR1 SEHNR, CDR2 FQNEAQ (reference sequence). The CDR3 here is CASSSRDRGDAEQYF. The CDR3 bases are TGTGCCAGCAGCTCGAGGGACAGGGGAGATGCCGAGCAGTACTTC.

The chain recombines TRBV7-9 with TRBJ2-7; 10 nucleotides align to TRBD2. CDR1 and CDR2 (germline): SEHNR, FQNEAQ (reference sequence). The CDR3 runs to 15 residues. J gave up 4 bases and V 5 bases, and 8 bases lay outside the gene matches. The CDR3 nucleotides are TGTGCCAGCAGCCCTCTAGCGGGAGAGCTATACGAGCAGTACTTC. Translated, it gives CASSPLAGELYEQYF.

There are a few counts of this clone. The chain has TRBV7-9 and TRBJ1-5; D unclear. V lost 1 base, J lost 6 bases, and 10 bases lay in between. Germline loops: CDR1 SEHNR, CDR2 FQNEAQ (reference sequence). This CDR3 is 14 amino acids long. Here the CDR3 DNA reads TGTGCCAGCAGCTTAGATGCCCGGGCTCAGCCCCAGCATTTT. This gives the protein CASSLDARAQPQHF.

The CDR3 spells CASSSGGGVNTGELFF. As DNA, the CDR3 is TGTGCCAGCAGCTCCGGGGGCGGAGTTAACACCGGGGAGCTGTTTTTT. The chain carries TRBV13 and TRBJ2-2, with D perhaps matching TRBD1 or TRBD2 (6 bases each). Germline loops: CDR1 PRHDT, CDR2 FYEKMQ (reference sequence). V was cut by 4 bases and J by 2 bases, with 14 bases left in between. This CDR3 comprises 16 residues.

In this sample, this clone turned up once. This chain links TRBV11-1 with TRBJ1-1, with 7 bases aligning to TRBD1. The ends lost 4 bases at V and 3 bases at J; junction bases unmatched: 5. Germline V CDR1 and CDR2: SGHAT, FQDESV (reference sequence). This CDR3 is built from 14 residues. DNA of the CDR3: TGTGCCAGCAGCTCTTGGACAGGAGACACTGAAGCTTTCTTT. This sequence encodes CASSSWTGDTEAFF.

V usage is TRBV19 and J usage is TRBJ2-5, with TRBD2 as a possible D gene (6 bases). Gene TRBJ2-7 matches the end of the DNA better, so the J call may be wrong. The CDR3 covers 15 residues. From germline, CDR1 is LNHDA and CDR2 SQIVND (reference sequence). The CDR3 DNA is TGTGCCAGTAGTAAGTGGGGGGAGTCGCGCTACGAGCAGTACTTC. It translates to CASSKWGESRYEQYF.

This clone was detected only a few times. The same CDR3 arises from other DNA sequences in this sample as well. The rearrangement joins TRBV7-9 to TRBJ2-3; D unresolved. CDR3 length: 12 amino acids. Germline assignment: CDR1 SEHNR and CDR2 FQNEAQ (reference sequence). V gave up 3 bases and J gave up 3 bases, with 4 bases separating them. CDR3 region: CASSFGTDTQYF. The CDR3 nucleotides read TGTGCCAGCAGCTTTGGGACAGATACGCAGTATTTT.

This chain uses TRBV2 with TRBJ2-3; the D is unclear. The V end was cut by 0 bases, the J end by 2 bases, with 9 bases between. Germline V gene lookup returns CDR1 SNHLY and CDR2 FYNNEI. CDR3 length: 15 residues. CDR3 amino acids: CASSEAGLTTDTQYF. The CDR3 DNA is TGTGCCAGCAGTGAAGCTGGGCTCACCACAGATACGCAGTATTTT.

This clone came up once. V usage is TRBV6-5 and J usage is TRBJ1-1; D might be TRBD1 (6 bases). The germline V and J ends were trimmed by 7 bases and 5 bases, with 17 bases remaining between them. This CDR3 region has 14 residues. In germline, CDR1 is MNHEY, CDR2 SVGAGI. CDR3 sequence (DNA): TGTGCCAGCACCCGCTCAGGGGCCCGAACTGAAGCTTTCTTT. Amino acids: CASTRSGARTEAFF.

Turning to this clone: Within the sample, other DNA sequences also encode this same CDR3. The gene calls are TRBV7-9 and TRBJ1-1; D is undetermined. CDR3 length: 13 amino acids. Trimming stripped 4 bases from V and 1 base from J, with 7 bases between. Germline V gives CDR1 SEHNR, CDR2 FQNEAQ (reference sequence). The CDR3 nucleotides read TGTGCCAGCAGCTCCCAAGGGAACACTGAAGCTTTCTTT. Translating gives CASSSQGNTEAFF.

The J gene is TRBJ2-7, the V gene TRBV19; no firm D call. The CDR3 is made up of 14 amino acids. Trimming removed 6 bases from V and 0 bases from J, with 12 bases in between. From germline, CDR1 is LNHDA and CDR2 SQIVND (reference sequence). The CDR3 loop reads CASRDASVSYEQYF. For the CDR3, the DNA is TGTGCCAGTAGGGACGCTTCGGTCTCCTACGAGCAGTACTTC.

This chain joins TRBV27 and TRBJ2-7, with TRBD2 matching 10 bases. The germline V gene encodes CDR1 MNHEY and CDR2 SMNVEV (reference sequence). The CDR3 totals 16 residues. The J segment lost 2 bases and the V segment lost 0 bases, leaving 4 bases of the junction unmatched. The DNA for the CDR3 is TGTGCCAGCAGTTTATCGGGACTAGCGCTTGCCTACGAGCAGTACTTC. This encodes CASSLSGLALAYEQYF.

V and J are TRBV7-9 and TRBJ2-2, with 11 bases fitting TRBD2. With 5 bases clipped from V and 0 bases from J, the junction kept 8 bases outside the gene matches. CDR1 is SEHNR and CDR2 is FQNEAQ in the germline V gene (reference sequence). The CDR3 is 18 residues long. The CDR3 loop is CASSPRLAGNSNTGELFF. The CDR3 bases are TGTGCCAGCAGCCCAAGACTAGCGGGAAACTCGAACACCGGGGAGCTGTTTTTT.

This rearrangement joins TRBV6-5 to TRBJ1-4; D call uncertain. CDR1 and CDR2 (germline): MNHEY, SVGAGI. V lost 3 bases and J 6 bases, leaving 8 bases between the germline ends. The CDR3 has 13 residues. CDR3 sequence reads: CASSYLGDEKLFF. CDR3 in DNA: TGTGCCAGCAGTTATCTCGGGGATGAAAAACTGTTTTTT.

The V gene is TRBV5-6, the J gene TRBJ2-1; 10 bases agree with TRBD2. CDR1 SGHDT and CDR2 YYEEEE come from the germline V gene. The CDR3 has 15 residues. J lost 7 bases, V lost 4 bases, and 8 bases had no gene match. CDR3 DNA sequence: TGTGCCAGCAGCGGATTAGCGGGAGGTGTTAATGAGCAGTTCTTC. Amino acid sequence: CASSGLAGGVNEQFF.

The chain uses TRBV6-6 and TRBJ2-7, with 7 bases identical to TRBD1. This CDR3 has 14 residues. Trimming cost V 7 bases and J 3 bases; bases outside gene matches: 9. Per germline, CDR1 MNHNY and CDR2 SVGAGI (reference sequence). CDR3 bases: TGTGCCAGCACTCAGACAGGGACGTTCTACGAGCAGTACTTC. This sequence encodes CASTQTGTFYEQYF.

This chain joins TRBV28 and TRBJ1-2, with 10 bases aligning to TRBD1. In germline, CDR1 is MDHEN, CDR2 SYDVKM. This CDR3 has 13 amino acids. J gave up 8 bases and V 4 bases, and 4 bases lay outside the gene matches. The DNA for the CDR3 is TGTGCCAGCAGTTCCGGGACAGGGGCCGGCTACACCTTC. It is translated as CASSSGTGAGYTF.